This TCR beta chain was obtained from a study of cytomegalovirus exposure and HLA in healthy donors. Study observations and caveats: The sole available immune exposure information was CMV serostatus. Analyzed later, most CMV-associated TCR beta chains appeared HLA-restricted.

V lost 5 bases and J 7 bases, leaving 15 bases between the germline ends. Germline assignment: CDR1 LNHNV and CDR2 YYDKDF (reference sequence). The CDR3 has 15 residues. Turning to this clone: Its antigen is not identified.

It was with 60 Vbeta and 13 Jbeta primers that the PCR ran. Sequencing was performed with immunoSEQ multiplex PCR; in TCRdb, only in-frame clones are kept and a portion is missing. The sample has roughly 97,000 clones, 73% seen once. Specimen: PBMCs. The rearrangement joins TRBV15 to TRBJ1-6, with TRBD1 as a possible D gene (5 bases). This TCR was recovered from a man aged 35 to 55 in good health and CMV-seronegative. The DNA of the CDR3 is TGTGCCACCAGCTCCGGGACGGAGGGAAATTCACCCCTCCACTTT. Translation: CATSSGTEGNSPLHF.